The text below deals with one T cell receptor beta chain. The data are from a study of CD8+CD57+ T cells in acquired aplastic anemia. Across the whole study: The study obtained an average of around 3.1 ug of DNA from sorted CD4+ and CD8+ cells.

The V gene's germline CDR1 is SNHLY and CDR2 FYNNEI. V lost 7 bases, J lost 0 bases, and 11 bases lay in between. There are 14 residues in the CDR3. The study profiled TCR beta VDJ and CDR3 using genomic DNA as template. TCRdb reanalysed the reads using MiXCR and keeps one entry per CDR3 protein. The table has approximately 200,000 distinct CDR3 sequences, under 65% seen once. The specimen was sorted CD4+, CD8+, or CD8+CD57+ T cells (not recorded which) from PBMCs. The rearrangement links TRBV2 to TRBJ2-3; D unresolved. This TCR was sampled from a human donor in good health. The CDR3 DNA follows: TGTGCCAGCACCGAAACTTCTAGCACAGATACGCAGTATTTT. Translation gives CASTETSSTDTQYF.